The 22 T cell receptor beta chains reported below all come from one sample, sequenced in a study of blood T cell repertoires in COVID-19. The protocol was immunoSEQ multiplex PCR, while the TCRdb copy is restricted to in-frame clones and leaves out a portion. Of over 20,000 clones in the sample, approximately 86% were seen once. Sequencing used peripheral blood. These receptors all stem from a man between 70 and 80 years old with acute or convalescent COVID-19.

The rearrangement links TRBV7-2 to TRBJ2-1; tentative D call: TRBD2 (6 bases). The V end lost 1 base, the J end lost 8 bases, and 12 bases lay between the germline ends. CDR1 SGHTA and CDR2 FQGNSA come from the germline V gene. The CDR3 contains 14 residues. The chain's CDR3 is CASSLGASVDEQFF. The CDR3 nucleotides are TGTGCCAGCAGCTTAGGGGCTAGCGTGGATGAGCAGTTCTTC. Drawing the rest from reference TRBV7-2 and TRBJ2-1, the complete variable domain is GAGVSQSPSNKVTEKGKDVELRCDPISGHTALYWYRQSLGQGLEFLIYFQGNSAPDKSGLPSDRFSAERTGGSVSTLTIQRTQQEDSAVYLCASSLGASVDEQFFGPGTRLTVL.

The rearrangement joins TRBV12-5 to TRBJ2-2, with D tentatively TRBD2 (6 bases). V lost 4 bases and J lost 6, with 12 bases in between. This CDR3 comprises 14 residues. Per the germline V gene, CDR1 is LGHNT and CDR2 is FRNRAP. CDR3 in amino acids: CASGWGEAPGELFF. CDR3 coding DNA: TGTGCTAGTGGTTGGGGGGAGGCCCCCGGGGAGCTGTTTTTT.

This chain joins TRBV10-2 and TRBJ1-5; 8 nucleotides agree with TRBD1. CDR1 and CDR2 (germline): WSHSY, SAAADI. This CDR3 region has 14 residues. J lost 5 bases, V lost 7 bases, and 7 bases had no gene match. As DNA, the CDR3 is TGCGCCAGCAATGGACAGGGAAGGGATCAGCCCCAGCATTTT. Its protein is CASNGQGRDQPQHF.

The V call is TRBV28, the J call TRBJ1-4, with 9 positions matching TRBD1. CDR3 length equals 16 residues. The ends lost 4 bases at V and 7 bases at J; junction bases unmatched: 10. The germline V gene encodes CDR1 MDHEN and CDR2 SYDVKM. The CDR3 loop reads CASSSRTGARGEKLFF. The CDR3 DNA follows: TGTGCCAGCAGTTCAAGGACAGGGGCCCGGGGTGAAAAACTGTTTTTT.

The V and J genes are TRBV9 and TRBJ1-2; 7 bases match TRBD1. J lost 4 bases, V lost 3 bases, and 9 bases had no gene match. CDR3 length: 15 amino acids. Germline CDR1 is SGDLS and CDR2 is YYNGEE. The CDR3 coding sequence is TGTGCCAGCAGCGCCCCTAGACAGGGCCTCTATGGCTACACCTTC. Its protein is CASSAPRQGLYGYTF.

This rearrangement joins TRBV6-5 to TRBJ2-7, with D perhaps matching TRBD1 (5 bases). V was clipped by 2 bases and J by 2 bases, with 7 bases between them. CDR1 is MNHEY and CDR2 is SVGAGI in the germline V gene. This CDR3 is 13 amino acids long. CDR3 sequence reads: CASSYRGPYEQYF. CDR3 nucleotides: TGTGCCAGCAGTTACAGGGGCCCCTACGAGCAGTACTTC.

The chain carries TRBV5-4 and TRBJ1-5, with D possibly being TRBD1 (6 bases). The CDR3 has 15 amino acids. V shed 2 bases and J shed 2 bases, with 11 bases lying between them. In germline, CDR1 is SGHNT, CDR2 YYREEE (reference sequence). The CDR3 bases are TGTGCCAGCAGCTTTGGGGGCGCCGGCAATCAGCCCCAGCATTTT. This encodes CASSFGGAGNQPQHF.

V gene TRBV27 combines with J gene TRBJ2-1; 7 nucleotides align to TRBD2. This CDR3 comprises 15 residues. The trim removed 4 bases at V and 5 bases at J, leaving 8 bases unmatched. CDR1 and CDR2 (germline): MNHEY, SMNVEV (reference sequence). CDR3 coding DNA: TGTGCCAGCAGTTCCTTGGCGGGAGTAGACAATGAGCAGTTCTTC. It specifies CASSSLAGVDNEQFF.

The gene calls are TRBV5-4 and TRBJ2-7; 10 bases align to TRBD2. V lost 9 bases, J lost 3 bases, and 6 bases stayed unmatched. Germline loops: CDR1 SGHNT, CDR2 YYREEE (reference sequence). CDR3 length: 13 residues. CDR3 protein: CATRAGGFYEQYF. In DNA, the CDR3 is TGTGCCACCCGAGCGGGAGGGTTCTACGAGCAGTACTTC. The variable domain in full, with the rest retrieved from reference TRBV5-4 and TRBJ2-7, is ETGVTQSPTHLIKTRGQQVTLRCSSQSGHNTVSWYQQALGQGPQFIFQYYREEENGRGNFPPRFSGLQFPNYSSELNVNALELDDSALYLCATRAGGFYEQYFGPGTRLTVT.

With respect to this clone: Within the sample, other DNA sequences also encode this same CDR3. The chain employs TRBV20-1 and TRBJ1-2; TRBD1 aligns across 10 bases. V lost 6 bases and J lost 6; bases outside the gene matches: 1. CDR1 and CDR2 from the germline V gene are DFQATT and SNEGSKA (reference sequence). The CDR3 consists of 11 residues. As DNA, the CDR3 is TGCAGTGCCGGGACAGGGGATGGCTACACCTTC. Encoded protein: CSAGTGDGYTF.

As DNA, the CDR3 is TGTGCCAGCTTCCAGGGGGCGCGCGATGAGCAGTTCTTC. Translation gives CASFQGARDEQFF. The chain couples TRBV5-6 to TRBJ2-1; 8 nucleotides align to TRBD1. CDR1 SGHDT and CDR2 YYEEEE come from the germline V gene. V was clipped by 7 bases and J by 8 bases; unmatched bases: 8. CDR3 size: 13 residues.

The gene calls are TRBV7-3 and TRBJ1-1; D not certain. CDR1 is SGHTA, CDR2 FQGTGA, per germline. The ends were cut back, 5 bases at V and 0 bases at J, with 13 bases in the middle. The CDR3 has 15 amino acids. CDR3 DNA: TGTGCCAGCAGCCAAACGGTTAACGTGAACACTGAAGCTTTCTTT. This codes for CASSQTVNVNTEAFF.

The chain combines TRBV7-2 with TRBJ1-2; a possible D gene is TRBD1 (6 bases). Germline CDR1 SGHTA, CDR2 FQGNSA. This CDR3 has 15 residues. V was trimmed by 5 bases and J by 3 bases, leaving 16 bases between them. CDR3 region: CASSLGGGTDYGYTF. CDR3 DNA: TGTGCCAGCAGCCTAGGGGGGGGCACCGACTATGGCTACACCTTC.

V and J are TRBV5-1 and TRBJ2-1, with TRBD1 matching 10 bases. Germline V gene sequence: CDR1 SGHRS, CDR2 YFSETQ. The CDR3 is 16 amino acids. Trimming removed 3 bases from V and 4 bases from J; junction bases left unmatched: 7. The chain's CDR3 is CASSSTRQGAYNEQFF. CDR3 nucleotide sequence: TGCGCCAGCAGCTCAACCCGACAGGGGGCTTACAATGAGCAGTTCTTC.

This CDR3 is CASSPSDQGHLNTGELFF. Written as DNA, the CDR3 is TGTGCCAGCAGCCCCTCCGACCAGGGACACCTGAACACCGGGGAGCTGTTTTTT. The gene calls are TRBV3-1 (or the pseudogene TRBV3-2) and TRBJ2-2; a weak D match, TRBD1 (6 bases). The CDR3 length is 18 residues. Looked up from germline, CDR1 is LGHDT and CDR2 is YNNKEL (reference sequence). Trimming removed 4 bases from V and 1 base from J, with 19 bases in between.

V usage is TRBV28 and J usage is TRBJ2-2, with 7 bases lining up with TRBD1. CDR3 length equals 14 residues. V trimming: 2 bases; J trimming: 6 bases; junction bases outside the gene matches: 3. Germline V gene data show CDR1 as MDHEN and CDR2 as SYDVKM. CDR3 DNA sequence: TGTGCCAGCAGTTTAGGACAGGCGGCCGGGGAGCTGTTTTTT. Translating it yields CASSLGQAAGELFF. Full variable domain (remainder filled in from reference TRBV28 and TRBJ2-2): DVKVTQSSRYLVKRTGEKVFLECVQDMDHENMFWYRQDPGLGLRLIYFSYDVKMKEKGDIPEGYSVSREKKERFSLILESASTNQTSMYLCASSLGQAAGELFFGEGSRLTVL.

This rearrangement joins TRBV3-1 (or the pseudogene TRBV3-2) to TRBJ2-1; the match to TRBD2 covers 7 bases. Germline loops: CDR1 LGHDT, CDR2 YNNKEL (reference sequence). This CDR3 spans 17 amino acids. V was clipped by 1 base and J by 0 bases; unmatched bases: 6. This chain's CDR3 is CASSQGPAGSSYNEQFF. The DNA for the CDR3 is TGTGCCAGCAGCCAAGGCCCAGCGGGAAGCTCCTACAATGAGCAGTTCTTC.

The CDR3, as DNA: TGTGCCAGCAACCCCTTGGACAGGGGCGAGCAGTACTTC. Amino acid sequence: CASNPLDRGEQYF. V gene TRBV7-9 combines with J gene TRBJ2-7; 9 nucleotides match TRBD1. The germline CDR1 and CDR2 sequences are SEHNR and FQNEAQ (reference sequence). The trim removed 7 bases at V and 6 bases at J, leaving 7 bases unmatched. The CDR3 spans 13 residues.

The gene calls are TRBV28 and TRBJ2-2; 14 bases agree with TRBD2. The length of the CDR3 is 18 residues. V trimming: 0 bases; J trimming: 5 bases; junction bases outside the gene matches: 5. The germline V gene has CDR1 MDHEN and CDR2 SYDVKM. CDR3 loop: CASSLWGTSGRRTGELFF. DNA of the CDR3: TGTGCCAGCAGTTTATGGGGGACTAGCGGGAGAAGGACCGGGGAGCTGTTTTTT.

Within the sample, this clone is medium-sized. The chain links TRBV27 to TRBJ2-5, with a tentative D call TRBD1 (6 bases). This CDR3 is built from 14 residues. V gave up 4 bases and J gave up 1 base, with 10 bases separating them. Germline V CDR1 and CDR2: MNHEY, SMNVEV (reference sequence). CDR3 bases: TGTGCCAGCAGTTGGGGGACACCCCAAGAGACCCAGTACTTC. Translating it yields CASSWGTPQETQYF.

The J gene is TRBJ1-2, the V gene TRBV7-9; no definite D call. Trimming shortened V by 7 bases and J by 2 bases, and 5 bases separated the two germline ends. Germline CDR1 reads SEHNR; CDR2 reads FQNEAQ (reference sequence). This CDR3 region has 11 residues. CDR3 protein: CASTQNYGYTF. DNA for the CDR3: TGTGCCAGCACTCAGAACTATGGCTACACCTTC.

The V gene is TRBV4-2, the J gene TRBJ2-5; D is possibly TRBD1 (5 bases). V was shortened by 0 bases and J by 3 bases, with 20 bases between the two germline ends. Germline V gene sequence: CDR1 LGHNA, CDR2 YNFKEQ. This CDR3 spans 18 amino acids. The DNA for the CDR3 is TGTGCCAGCAGCCAAGAAGGGTATCGGGCAGGGATGGAAGAGACCCAGTACTTC. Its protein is CASSQEGYRAGMEETQYF.